One and the same sample provided the 2 T cell receptor beta chains below, sequenced in a study of blood T cells in healthy people across ages. Using a J-beta primer mix together with a sample-barcoded 5' primer, a second PCR was run for roughly 6 to 12 cycles. TCRdb used MiXCR to reprocess the 5' RACE reads, holding one entry per CDR3 protein. The sample comprises around 620,000 distinct CDR3 sequences, about 26% of which are singletons, and approximately 17% rests with the top ten. The sequenced material came from blood. These receptors all stem from a woman aged 70 to 79 in good health.

The V call is TRBV20-1, the J call TRBJ2-3; TRBD2 might be the D (6 bases). Germline V gene sequence: CDR1 DFQATT, CDR2 SNEGSKA (reference sequence). The CDR3 has 13 amino acids. The V end lost 3 bases, the J end lost 2 bases, and 9 bases lay between the germline ends. The CDR3 protein is CSASSGATDTQYF. The CDR3, as DNA: TGCAGTGCTAGTAGCGGAGCCACAGATACGCAGTATTTT.

The V gene is TRBV7-3, the J gene TRBJ2-7; 13 positions agree with TRBD2. Trimming removed 5 bases from V and 7 bases from J; junction bases left unmatched: 8. The CDR3 contains 15 residues. Germline V CDR1 and CDR2: SGHTA, FQGTGA. The CDR3 bases are TGTGCCAGCAGCCTCCTCGGGACTAGCGGGGAAGAGCAGTACTTC. Its translation: CASSLLGTSGEEQYF.